This T cell receptor beta chain was retrieved from a study of blood T cell repertoires in COVID-19. The V end was cut by 6 bases, the J end by 2 bases, with 14 bases between. The CDR3 consists of 14 residues. Germline assignment: CDR1 MNHEY and CDR2 SVGAGI. As processed by the authors: By means of reference gene primer amplification, nucleated cell counts were estimated. TCRdb's copy holds only in-frame clones and misses some; the assay was immunoSEQ multiplex PCR. D and trimming come from the DNA, and the V and J calls and clone size come from that table. The repertoire includes fewer than 200,000 clones, roughly 80% of them detected once, and around 6.9% sits in the top ten.

The gene calls are TRBV6-5 and TRBJ2-7; D perhaps matches TRBD1 (6 bases). The sequenced sample consisted of peripheral blood. This clonotype was obtained from a man between 60 and 70 years old with acute or convalescent COVID-19. Here the CDR3 DNA reads TGTGCCAGCAGGCAGGGGCCGAGAGCCTACGAGCAGTACTTC. It codes for CASRQGPRAYEQYF.